The 25 T cell receptor delta chains below were found in one sample sequenced in a study of γδ T cells in repeated Plasmodium falciparum infection. TCRdb reanalyzed the multiplex PCR reads using CATT. This repertoire shows approximately 93,000 delta-chain clones, approximately 0.92% found once; its top ten account for 9.6%. Gammadelta T cells were flow-sorted from PBMC into Vgamma9/Vdelta2+ and Vdelta2-negative populations for bulk analysis. Sequencing was carried out using gamma-delta T cells from blood. The receptor set was obtained from a pool of human donors (malaria-infected and uninfected, not separated).

Worth noting for this clone: A read error is likely here: a far larger clone is one base away. Other DNA variants within this sample encode the same CDR3. The V call is TRDV2, the J call TRDJ1, with a tentative D call TRDD3 (5 bases). CDR3 length equals 15 residues. The V end lost 4 bases, the J end lost 3 bases, and 17 bases lay between the germline ends. The germline V gene encodes CDR1 GEAIGNYY and CDR2 EKD. DNA for the CDR3: TGTGCCTGTGATCGGGGAATACGATCGTCCGATAAACTCATCTTT. It codes for CACDRGIRSSDKLIF.

In this sample, this clone turned up a few times. The protein that TCRdb holds for this DNA derives from a much larger clone and differs from the translated DNA at residue 4, which likely indicates a read error; the protein shown here is translated from the DNA. The J gene was not called, though the V gene is TRDV2; the table's D call TRDD3 went unverified against the DNA. Germline lookup yields CDR1 GEAIGNYY and CDR2 EKD. The CDR3 covers 17 residues. CDR3 amino acids: CACGPVLGDTLRGRLIF. For the CDR3, the DNA is TGTGCCTGTGGCCCCGTACTGGGGGATACGCTACGAGGTCGGCTCATCTTT.

This clone has a handful of counts. This is likely an artifact of a read error, given a far larger clone one base away. This sample includes further DNA sequences coding for the same CDR3. This chain joins TRDV2 and TRDJ1; a weak D match, TRDD3 (6 bases). The V end lost 7 bases, the J end lost 1 base, and 21 bases lay between the germline ends. The CDR3 is 16 amino acids. Per germline, CDR1 GEAIGNYY and CDR2 EKD. The CDR3 is CACDPTGWGITDKLIF. CDR3 nucleotide sequence: TGTGCCTGCGACCCTACTGGCTGGGGTATCACCGATAAACTCATCTTT.

This clone has only a few counts. TCRdb has a much larger clone's protein, which differs at residue 6 from the translation of this DNA, likely because of a read error; what is shown is the protein translated from the DNA. V gene assignment gives TRDV1, but the J gene was left uncalled; whether TRDD3, the table's D call, matches the DNA was not checked. There are 16 residues in the CDR3. Per germline, CDR1 TSWWSYY and CDR2 QGS. CDR3 protein: CALGERLRALLIPLIF. The CDR3 region has the DNA TGTGCTCTTGGGGAGAGACTACGGGCCCTCCTTATACCCCTCATCTTT.

On this clone: The protein recorded in TCRdb matches a much larger clone and deviates from this DNA's translation at residue 3, suggesting a read error; the protein here is obtained by translating the DNA. V gene TRDV2 combines with J gene TRDJ1; 9 bases are shared with TRDD3. Since TCRdb gives no J gene, matching the DNA to germline was used here to assign it. CDR3 length equals 22 residues. Germline loops: CDR1 GEAIGNYY, CDR2 EKD. Trimming removed 9 bases from V and 0 bases from J; junction bases left unmatched: 31. The CDR3 sequence is CARARKNPTLGDGTLYTDKLIF. Here the CDR3 DNA reads TGTGCCCGTGCCAGAAAGAACCCTACGCTGGGGGATGGAACCCTGTACACCGATAAACTCATCTTT.

Details on this clone: The translation of this DNA and the TCRdb protein of a much larger clone differ at residue 14, probably owing to a read error; the protein shown here is translated from the DNA. This chain's CDR3 is CALKTGGDTLTAQPFF. CDR3 nucleotides: TGTGCTCTCAAGACGGGTGGGGATACGTTGACAGCACAACCCTTCTTT. The chain combines TRDV1 with TRDJ2, with 9 bases lining up with TRDD3. Germline values: CDR1 TSWWSYY, CDR2 QGS. The CDR3 has 16 amino acids.

In this sample, this clone turned up a few times. A far larger clone lies a single base away; this is likely a read error. Other DNA sequences in this specimen translate into the identical CDR3. V gene TRDV1 was called; the J gene was not; the D call TRDD3 from the table was never checked on the DNA. The CDR3 is 22 amino acids. CDR1 is TSWWSYY and CDR2 is QGS in the germline V gene. CDR3 nucleotides: TGTGCTCTTGGGGACTCCCCTCCTAAAGGGGATGGGGGATACGGGAAAGGCGATAAGCTCATCTTT. Translating it yields CALGDSPPKGDGGYGKGDKLIF.

This clone turned up a few times. TCRdb assigns this DNA the protein of a much larger clone, which departs from its translation at residue 13; this likely reflects a read error, and the protein shown comes from translating the DNA. The chain uses TRDV2 and TRDJ1; the match to TRDD3 covers 9 bases. TCRdb gives no J gene; it was assigned here by matching the DNA to germline. This CDR3 is 19 amino acids long. The germline V gene has CDR1 GEAIGNYY and CDR2 EKD. The ends lost 1 base at V and 1 base at J; junction bases unmatched: 15. CDR3 bases: TGTGCCTGTGACACGATCCCCCTGGGGATACGGCCGAGCACCGATAAACTCATCTTT. Translating it yields CACDTIPLGIRPSTDKLIF.

This clone was counted between two and nine times. This DNA translates differently at residue 15 from the TCRdb protein, which is that of a much larger clone; a read error is likely, and the protein shown is the DNA's own translation. V gene TRDV1 combines with J gene TRDJ1; 7 bases line up with TRDD3. The J gene, absent from TCRdb, was called here by matching the DNA to germline. The CDR3 covers 19 residues. Germline CDR1 reads TSWWSYY; CDR2 reads QGS. CDR3 loop: CALGELVSSVLGYTGKLIF. As DNA, the CDR3 is TGTGCTCTTGGGGAACTAGTCTCCTCTGTACTGGGGTACACCGGTAAACTCATCTTT.

Concerning this clone: This likely reflects a read error, since a far larger clone is one base away. Other nucleotide sequences from this sample produce the same CDR3. The chain employs TRDV2 and TRDJ1; D not resolved. Here the J gene came from matching the DNA to germline, since TCRdb omits it. CDR1 is GEAIGNYY, CDR2 EKD, per germline. V was cut by 7 bases and J by 2 bases, with 10 bases left in between. CDR3 length: 12 amino acids. CDR3 amino acids: CACRTRTDKLIF. The CDR3 DNA follows: TGTGCCTGCCGGACACGAACCGATAAACTCATCTTT.

On this clone itself: A single base is all that separates this from a far larger clone, so a read error is likely. Other nucleotide sequences in the sample specify the same CDR3. V usage is TRDV2 and J usage is TRDJ1; 8 bases align to TRDD3. Germline matching of the DNA provided the J gene here, since TCRdb leaves it blank. The CDR3 totals 13 residues. Germline assignment: CDR1 GEAIGNYY and CDR2 EKD. Trimming took 4 bases from V and 8 from J; bases not matched to a gene: 8. This chain's CDR3 is CACDHGIRDKLIF. DNA for the CDR3: TGTGCCTGTGATCACGGGATACGCGACAAACTCATCTTT.

This clone was counted only a few times. TCRdb's listed protein matches a much larger clone and diverges from this DNA's translation at residue 9, likely through a read error; the protein shown comes from the DNA. The genes are TRDV1 and TRDJ1; D gene unclear. In the absence of a J gene in TCRdb, the DNA was matched to germline to assign it here. Germline V lookup: CDR1 TSWWSYY, CDR2 QGS. Trimming shortened V by 2 bases and J by 1 base, and 14 bases separated the two germline ends. The length of the CDR3 is 16 residues. The CDR3 region is CALGEEADACTDKLIF. As DNA, the CDR3 is TGTGCTCTTGGGGAAGAGGCGGATGCGTGCACCGATAAACTCATCTTT.

In this sample, this clone turned up many times. This DNA translates differently at residue 12 from the TCRdb protein, which is that of a much larger clone; a read error is likely, and the protein shown is the DNA's own translation. V and J are TRDV2 and TRDJ1; 9 bases match TRDD3. TCRdb is silent on the J gene; assignment here came from matching the DNA to germline. Germline V gene sequence: CDR1 GEAIGNYY, CDR2 EKD. V dropped 0 bases and J dropped 0; count of bases not matched to a gene: 7. There are 17 residues in the CDR3. The CDR3 loop is CACDTSDPGGYTDKLIF. The CDR3 DNA is TGTGCCTGTGACACCTCCGATCCTGGGGGATACACCGATAAACTCATCTTT.

With respect to this clone: The protein held in TCRdb is that of a much larger clone and does not match this DNA's translation at residue 12, likely because of a read error; the protein shown is translated from the DNA. The rearrangement links TRDV2 to TRDJ1; 13 bases match TRDD3. Per germline, CDR1 GEAIGNYY and CDR2 EKD. The junction had 10 bases not matched to a gene; V was cut back by 3 bases and J by 1 base. CDR3 length equals 18 residues. The CDR3 bases are TGTGCCTGTGACCCCTTACTGGGGGATACGCGAGCCACCGATAAACTCATCTTT. Translation: CACDPLLGDTRATDKLIF.

In this sample, this clone turned up many times. The protein recorded in TCRdb matches a much larger clone and deviates from this DNA's translation at residue 5, suggesting a read error; the protein here is obtained by translating the DNA. The chain uses TRDV2 and TRDJ2; no reliable D call. Per germline, CDR1 GEAIGNYY and CDR2 EKD. CDR3 length: 17 amino acids. The V and J ends lost 3 bases and 7 bases respectively, with 23 bases between them. The CDR3 is CACDEVGDPSRKAQLFF. CDR3 DNA sequence: TGTGCCTGTGACGAGGTGGGTGACCCAAGTAGGAAAGCACAACTCTTCTTT.

About this clone itself: TCRdb assigns this DNA the protein of a much larger clone, which departs from its translation at residue 5; this likely reflects a read error, and the protein shown comes from translating the DNA. This chain uses TRDV2 with TRDJ1; D is perhaps TRDD3 (5 bases). As TCRdb names no J gene, one was assigned here on the basis of a DNA match to germline. This CDR3 contains 18 residues. From germline, CDR1 is GEAIGNYY and CDR2 EKD. V lost 3 bases and J 0 bases, leaving 22 bases between the germline ends. The CDR3 DNA follows: TGTGCCTGTGACGCATCTACGACCTGGGCCCCGTACACCGATAAACTCATCTTT. It yields the protein CACDASTTWAPYTDKLIF.

This clone has a count of ten or more. One base separates it from a far larger clone, so it is likely a read error. The sample carries other DNA sequences with the same CDR3. The J gene is TRDJ1, the V gene TRDV2; 11 nucleotides align to TRDD3. Assignment of the J gene here rests on matching the DNA to germline, because TCRdb gives none. Germline V gives CDR1 GEAIGNYY, CDR2 EKD. CDR3 length equals 14 residues. CDR3 sequence (DNA): TGTGCCTGTGACCCTGGGGGATACACTGATAAACTCATCTTT. It specifies CACDPGGYTDKLIF.

At least ten counts were recorded for this clone. The chain carries TRDV2 and TRDJ1; perhaps TRDD2 as D (9 bases). In germline, CDR1 is GEAIGNYY, CDR2 EKD. Deletions cut 8 bases from V and 0 bases from J, with 30 bases between. This CDR3 has 19 residues. Written as DNA, the CDR3 is TGTGCCTTATCCTTCCTACGAAGTCCTGGGGGACCGTACACCGATAAACTCATCTTT. This sequence encodes CALSFLRSPGGPYTDKLIF.

As regards this clone: A far larger clone is one nucleotide away, so this likely arose from a read error. Other DNA sequences from this sample encode an identical CDR3 as well. V is TRDV2 and J is TRDJ1, with 12 bases fitting TRDD3. CDR3 length: 18 amino acids. Germline V gene data show CDR1 as GEAIGNYY and CDR2 as EKD. V trimming: 0 bases; J trimming: 0 bases; junction bases outside the gene matches: 7. The CDR3 protein is CACDTGDWGIPDTDKLIF. The CDR3 nucleotides read TGTGCCTGTGACACCGGAGACTGGGGGATACCCGACACCGATAAACTCATCTTT.

Comment on this clone: TCRdb lists the protein of a much larger clone for this DNA, which differs at residue 18, so this is likely a read error; the protein given here is translated from the DNA itself. The genes are TRDV2 and TRDJ1; perhaps TRDD3 as D (5 bases). Germline V gene sequence: CDR1 GEAIGNYY, CDR2 EKD. The CDR3 loop spans 22 amino acids. The CDR3 sequence is CACDTVSRGSVPVYLDTNKLIF. The CDR3 nucleotides are TGTGCCTGTGACACTGTTTCCAGGGGGTCAGTACCGGTTTATCTAGACACCAATAAACTCATCTTT.

On this clone itself: A far larger clone is a single base away, which makes a read error likely. Other nucleotide sequences in the sample specify the same CDR3. The J gene is TRDJ1, the V gene TRDV1; D uncertain. V was trimmed by 2 bases and J by 0 bases, leaving 13 bases between them. The CDR3 spans 16 residues. CDR1 TSWWSYY and CDR2 QGS come from the germline V gene. The chain's CDR3 is CALGELLPLYTDKLIF. In nucleotides, the CDR3 is TGTGCTCTTGGGGAATTACTCCCCCTTTACACCGATAAACTCATCTTT.

This clone was detected a few times. TCRdb attributes to this sequence the protein of a much larger clone, which differs from the DNA translation at residue 7; a read error is likely, and the protein displayed is translated from the DNA. V gene TRDV1 combines with J gene TRDJ1; 8 bases line up with TRDD3. Matching the DNA to germline supplied the J gene, which TCRdb does not give. There are 17 residues in the CDR3. Germline-derived CDR1 and CDR2 are TSWWSYY and QGS. With 0 bases clipped from V and 3 bases from J, the junction kept 9 bases outside the gene matches. The DNA for the CDR3 is TGTGCTCTTGGGGAACTAAGGCTGGGATACGCGGCCGATAAACTCATCTTT. Amino acid sequence: CALGELRLGYAADKLIF.

This clone has just a few counts. The TCRdb protein, from a much larger clone, departs from this DNA's translation at residue 8, likely by read error; the protein shown derives from the DNA. The chain has TRDV1 and TRDJ1; TRDD3 matches 10 bases. The J gene is absent in TCRdb and was assigned here via DNA matching to germline. Looked up from germline, CDR1 is TSWWSYY and CDR2 is QGS. V lost 4 bases and J lost 5; bases outside the gene matches: 25. The CDR3 consists of 21 residues. CDR3 sequence reads: CALGGASPSLLGDFSEDKLIF. CDR3 bases: TGTGCTCTTGGGGGCGCCTCTCCTTCCCTACTGGGGGATTTTTCCGAGGATAAACTCATCTTT.

As for this clone: This is likely an artifact of a read error, given a far larger clone one base away. The sample contains more than one DNA sequence encoding this CDR3. The rearrangement uses TRDV1 and TRDJ1; 7 positions match TRDD3. This CDR3 comprises 19 residues. V was pared by 4 bases and J by 9 bases, with 26 bases of the junction left unmatched. Germline CDR1 reads TSWWSYY; CDR2 reads QGS. CDR3 sequence reads: CALGGRVARDTALIRELIF. CDR3 nucleotide sequence: TGTGCTCTTGGGGGAAGAGTAGCCAGGGATACAGCGCTTATCCGCGAACTCATCTTT.

Turning to this clone: The translation of this DNA and the TCRdb protein of a much larger clone differ at residue 20, probably owing to a read error; the protein shown here is translated from the DNA. This chain connects TRDV1 to TRDJ1; D possibly matches TRDD2 or TRDD3 (9 bases each). Assignment of the J gene here rests on matching the DNA to germline, because TCRdb gives none. The germline gives CDR1 TSWWSYY, CDR2 QGS. The CDR3 length is 23 residues. This chain's CDR3 is CALGEHCCRPSYSYGGYTDRLIF. In nucleotides, the CDR3 is TGTGCTCTTGGGGAACATTGTTGTAGGCCTTCCTACTCCTACGGGGGATACACCGATAGACTCATCTTT.